One and the same sample provided the 10 T cell receptor beta chains below, sequenced in a study of technical replicates of blood from a handful of donors. TCRdb's copy holds only in-frame clones and misses some; the assay was immunoSEQ multiplex PCR. The table shows approximately 90,000 clones, with 95% occurring only once. Sequencing used T cells isolated from PBMCs. The origin of the receptors is a human donor in good health.

Regarding this clone: One end of the junction does not line up with germline, which may come from a read error. The V gene is TRBV6-5, the J gene TRBJ2-7, with D possibly matching TRBD1 (6 bases). Germline CDR1 reads MNHEY; CDR2 reads SVGAGI. The CDR3 contains 16 residues. Written as DNA, the CDR3 is TGTGCCAGCAGTTACTCTATTGGGGGCCTCCATGGAATGGAGACCTTC. Amino acids: CASSYSIGGLHGMETF.

The V and J genes are TRBV2 and TRBJ2-7, with D unresolved. CDR1 and CDR2 from the germline V gene are SNHLY and FYNNEI. This CDR3 has 12 residues. V was shortened by 8 bases and J by 3 bases, with 11 bases between the two germline ends. In DNA, the CDR3 is TGTGCCAGCGGCAGTGGGCTCTACGAGCAGTACTTC. Amino acid sequence: CASGSGLYEQYF. The full variable domain, with the rest looked up from reference TRBV2 and TRBJ2-7, is EPEVTQTPSHQVTQMGQEVILRCVPISNHLYFYWYRQILGQKVEFLVSFYNNEISEKSEIFDDQFSVERPDGSNFTLKIRSTKLEDSAMYFCASGSGLYEQYFGPGTRLTVT.

The chain employs TRBV7-8 and TRBJ1-5; D remains ambiguous. Trimming removed 5 bases from V and 1 base from J, with 18 bases in between. Germline CDR1 SGHVS, CDR2 FQNEAQ. CDR3 length: 17 residues. The CDR3 sequence is CASSPTRGGSSNQPQHF. CDR3 sequence (DNA): TGTGCCAGCAGCCCTACCCGCGGCGGCAGCAGCAATCAGCCCCAGCATTTT.

As to this clone: This CDR3 is also generated by other DNA sequences in the sample. The chain employs TRBV5-1 and TRBJ1-1; D gene uncertain. Germline CDR1 SGHRS, CDR2 YFSETQ. Trimming removed 0 bases at V and 1 base at J, with 7 bases between. This CDR3 region has 14 residues. The CDR3 DNA reads as TGCGCCAGCAGCTTGGCGCCGGGGAACACTGAAGCTTTCTTT. Protein product: CASSLAPGNTEAFF.

This clone was detected only once. This sequence joins TRBV9 and TRBJ2-5; D uncertain. Trimming removed 0 bases at V and 7 bases at J, with 10 bases between. The germline V gene encodes CDR1 SGDLS and CDR2 YYNGEE. The CDR3 is 13 amino acids. The CDR3 sequence is CASSVAAAGTQYF. For the CDR3, the DNA is TGTGCCAGCAGCGTAGCTGCGGCCGGGACCCAGTACTTC.

The chain joins TRBV5-6 to TRBJ1-2; D not resolved. CDR1 and CDR2 (germline): SGHDT, YYEEEE. The CDR3 loop spans 14 amino acids. V shed 0 bases and J shed 6 bases, with 12 bases lying between them. The CDR3 is CASSLEGRGDGYTF. The CDR3 bases are TGTGCCAGCAGCTTGGAGGGCCGGGGAGATGGCTACACCTTC.

The gene calls are TRBV27 and TRBJ2-1; 10 bases agree with TRBD2. Germline CDR1 and CDR2: MNHEY and SMNVEV (reference sequence). J lost 3 bases, V lost 6 bases, and 5 bases had no gene match. This CDR3 has 15 residues. The CDR3 sequence is CASRTGLASYNEQFF. The CDR3 nucleotides read TGTGCCAGCAGGACGGGACTAGCGAGCTACAATGAGCAGTTCTTC.

The chain recombines TRBV6-4 with TRBJ2-3; no clear D gene. Germline values: CDR1 MRHNA, CDR2 SNTAGT. Trimming stripped 5 bases from V and 6 bases from J, with 12 bases between. The CDR3 runs to 13 residues. The CDR3 DNA follows: TGTGCCAGCAGTCAATTAGTTGAGGATACGCAGTATTTT. Encoded protein: CASSQLVEDTQYF.

The chain has TRBV4-2 and TRBJ2-7, with D tentatively TRBD2 (5 bases). Germline CDR1 is LGHNA and CDR2 is YNFKEQ. The CDR3 is 12 amino acids. Trimming cost V 5 bases and J 5 bases, with 10 bases left between them. CDR3 nucleotide sequence: TGTGCCAGCAGCGATGGAGGCGACGAGCAGTACTTC. Amino acids: CASSDGGDEQYF.

The V call is TRBV2, the J call TRBJ2-3; 10 nucleotides agree with TRBD2. Germline V lookup: CDR1 SNHLY, CDR2 FYNNEI. CDR3 length equals 17 residues. Trimming cost V 5 bases and J 3 bases; bases outside gene matches: 11. CDR3 coding DNA: TGTGCCAGCAGTAACAGAGCGGGAGGGCCGTGGACAGATACGCAGTATTTT. It is translated as CASSNRAGGPWTDTQYF. The full variable domain, its missing parts supplied by reference TRBV2 and TRBJ2-3, is EPEVTQTPSHQVTQMGQEVILRCVPISNHLYFYWYRQILGQKVEFLVSFYNNEISEKSEIFDDQFSVERPDGSNFTLKIRSTKLEDSAMYFCASSNRAGGPWTDTQYFGPGTRLTVL.